The sequence of this TCR beta chain was determined in a study of cytomegalovirus exposure and HLA in healthy donors (dated by TCRdb to between 2016 and 2019). Regarding the research as a whole: According to an earlier analysis of 587 of the donors, some 180 million T cells yielded some 120 million unique TCR beta sequences and about 300 Gb of sequence data. Roughly 290 gigabases of sequencing data and approximately 92 million unique TCR sequences made up an early release that covered approximately 620 HLA-typed donors. Among the roughly 430 genotyped donors, about 83% belonged to the genetic ancestry cluster associated with self-reported Caucasian donors. The study was designed to test whether signatures of past pathogen exposure could be identified by cataloging public T cell receptors. Using immunosequencing, the study profiled T cell repertoires from about 610 subjects and related those repertoires to cytomegalovirus serostatus. In addition to the first cohort of 666 subjects, a separate validation cohort of approximately 120 different subjects was used. High-throughput TCR immunosequencing, statistical association of individual TCRs with disease status, and machine learning were combined to predict cytomegalovirus infection status. A later analysis re-analyzed previously published TCR beta repertoires from 500 to 700 donors and added high-resolution HLA genotyping to study TCR occurrence patterns. In the later analysis, no new phenotypic data were used to find candidate immune exposures; instead, reliance was placed on TCR beta sequences and their occurrence across donors. An earlier analysis of about 620 of the donors applied high-throughput TCR beta sequencing to assess whether each TCR beta V gene segment acted as functional or pseudogenic. Alongside the repertoire data, information on donor age, sex, ethnicity and CMV serostatus was compiled. Genome-wide SNP genotypes for about 55% of the roughly 670 donors were used in a later genetic analysis, which treated that subset as a discovery cohort. All discovery cohort repertoires had been generated using a single sequencing platform. HLA typing included class I and class II loci at four-digit resolution. Typing coverage varied by locus: roughly 620-640 donors for A, B, C, DRB1 and DQB1; roughly 520 for DQA1; over 600 for DPA1; approximately 450 for DPB1. Several DR-DQ haplotypes were treated as single units for association and clustering because of strong linkage in the cohort. On average, roughly 200,000 unique TCR beta nucleotide sequences were sequenced per donor among 398 genotyped donors of the cohort, with roughly 18% of those sequences being non-productive. Overall study outcomes, separate from this receptor: While some public TCRs were present in many individuals, most TCR sequences turned up only very rarely across donors. Immune exposure information for the cohort was limited to CMV serostatus. Because counts were too low, 15 to 20 rarely observed V segments, including chromosome 9 orphons, were excluded from the earlier analysis of under 650 of the donors. V-gene and J-gene trimming of TCR beta chains was associated with a missense DCLRE1C variant in a later genetic analysis, and the association was replicated in an independent cohort. In a later genetic analysis, fewer N-insertions in productive TCRs were reported among donors in an Asian-associated ancestry cluster than the approximately 710-donor mean. In an earlier analysis of 450 to 750 of the donors, most TCR beta V segments appeared in productive rearrangements about 90% or about 30% of the time, broadly matching IMGT annotations. The sequencing pipeline was judged likely to have produced a cluster of highly shared sequence variants as a technical artifact. Because HLA typing was missing for some donors at each locus, association tests included only the typed subset. The classifier was reported to diagnose cytomegalovirus status with high specificity and sensitivity in both the original cohort and the validation cohort. Linkage disequilibrium might explain the correlated functional status among segregating V segments, but an unknown experimental factor could not be ruled out. A later analysis reported that several top co-occurrence clusters appeared linked to parvovirus B19, influenza, CMV and Epstein-Barr virus. In this cohort, only TCR beta chains were sequenced, and detectable features were limited by the absence of alpha or paired-chain data. When HLA alleles, especially DR and DQ, strongly co-occurred, TCR associations were difficult to assign to individual alleles. Compared with equally common non-associated chains, HLA-associated TCR beta chains in a later analysis were more clonally expanded and had lower generation probabilities. According to a later analysis, most CMV-associated TCR beta chains appeared to be HLA-restricted, and the HLA associations seemed to be driven largely by CMV exposure. A few of the identified cytomegalovirus-associated TCR beta chains were confirmed in vitro to be specific for cytomegalovirus antigens. In the study, approximately 160 TCR beta chains were listed as associated with cytomegalovirus. In a later analysis, TCR association rates were found to vary across HLA loci, with the most associated TCRs seen for DRB1 alleles and the fewest for HLA-C alleles. According to the authors, the approach could potentially be generalized to other disease states and immunological phenotypes. A further reported finding was that TCR beta sequences accurately predicted the HLA-A and HLA-B alleles for most subjects in the first cohort. In a later analysis, 16,951 TCR beta sequences were associated with specific HLA alleles at a false discovery rate of 0.05. Roughly uniform sequencing depth across donors was assumed in presence/absence analyses, although this assumption may not hold. Because the 87-base-pair reads could not distinguish some IMGT-functional V segments, including TRBV6-2 and TRBV6-3, those segments were excluded.

As to this clone: Its antigen has not been determined. The input lacks base qualities; no much larger clone sits a single base away.

The library was generated by the immunoSEQ multiplex PCR assay. The multiplex PCR relied on a mix of 60 forward primers for TCR Vbeta segments and 13 reverse primers for TCR Jbeta segments. The CDR3 region of rearranged TCR beta genes was amplified from genomic DNA with a multiplex PCR assay. The amplified TCR beta libraries were sequenced on the Illumina HiSeq System as 87-base-pair reads. The authors' analysis ran thus. A later analysis counted tens of millions of unique TCR beta chains across the 666 repertoires, and 9.5 million to 11 million of these chains were shared by at least two donors. To remove PCR and sequencing errors, raw reads were error-corrected and collapsed into unique sequences using a nearest-neighbor algorithm that merged closely related sequences. CDR3 sequences were aligned to IMGT reference sequences to assign V, D and J gene segments. For a sequence to be retained, a match of at least six nucleotides was required to both a V gene segment and a J gene segment. Rearrangements were classified as productive when the CDR3 lacked stop codons and remained in frame with V and J, and all other rearrangements were classified as non-productive. Following IMGT convention, CDR3 was defined as the stretch from the second conserved V-encoded cysteine up to the conserved J-encoded phenylalanine. In an earlier analysis of roughly 610 of the donors, sequences lacking an unambiguous match to a single V gene segment were excluded. An earlier analysis of 550 to 650 of the donors classified V segments as functional when productive rearrangements were above 56.7% and as segregating when the standard deviation between donors was above 5%. To diagnose cytomegalovirus status from the catalog of TCR beta chain sequences, a statistical classification framework was built. In a later analysis, TCR nucleotide sequences were compared against IMGT/GENE-DB human TR gene sequences so that V and J genes could be assigned. A later analysis assigned CDR3 sequences and most-parsimonious VDJ recombination scenarios with the TCRdist pipeline. In a later analysis, every TCR beta chain was defined by the combination of its CDR3 amino acid sequence and its V-gene family, and reads without a unique V-gene family were dropped. To address suspected cross-contamination and a sequencing artifact, a later analysis removed around 590 highly shared, low-generation-probability nucleotide sequences. In a later analysis, a clonal expansion index was calculated for each public chain from normalized within-repertoire ranks of inferred template counts. Generation probabilities in a later analysis came from a VDJ recombination model fitted to out-of-frame rearrangements, and those results were checked against IGoR. In a later analysis, hypergeometric tests were used to score TCR-TCR, TCR-HLA and TCR-CMV co-occurrence, with a repertoire-size bias correction applied to TCR pairs. False discovery rates were estimated in a later analysis by permuting HLA or CMV assignments 20 times. In a later analysis, co-occurring TCRs were grouped using DBSCAN, and TCRdist sequence similarity was added for clustering within HLA-allele-positive subsets. Co-occurrence clustering excluded repertoires with fewer than 30,000 or more than 120,000 public chains, plus five with anomalous nucleotide sharing. TCRdb re-hosts the immuneACCESS table, in-frame sequences only. Its copies lack some clones; in the studies checked, an unresolved V gene accounts for under half of them, and the cause for the rest is not known. V, J and clone size reflect that table, while D and trimming were determined from the DNA. The sample data list roughly 150,000 clones, and roughly 84% of these were observed just once. 2.5% to 3% of the sample rests with the top ten.

The cohort comprised several hundred healthy bone marrow donors. At the time of sampling, all cohort members were nominally healthy, though unrecorded immune exposures were likely present. The donor tested CMV seropositive, placing the donor among the approximately 290 seropositive members of the cohort. A peripheral blood sample was collected from each donor, and TCR beta sequencing was performed on peripheral blood mononuclear cells. Genomic DNA extraction from the blood cell samples was performed with the Qiagen DNeasy Blood Extraction Kit. The V and J ends are trimmed by 3 bases and 5 bases, leaving 5 bases between them. The CDR3, from cysteine to phenylalanine, totals 11 residues. Only the CDR3 DNA stays, 33 bases, in frame from base 1. As encoded in the germline V gene, CDR1 is KGHSH while CDR2 is LQKENI.

Specimen: PBMCs. The TCR was taken from a man younger than 45 in good health and CMV-seropositive. The receptor chain draws on TRBV18 and TRBJ2-7, with a weak D call of TRBD2 (5 bases match). The encoded CDR3 is CASSPGDEQYF. The DNA is TGTGCCAGCTCACCGGGAGACGAGCAGTACTTC.